The next 24 T cell receptor beta chains were all read from a single sample in a study of cytotoxic CD8 clonotypes in ibrutinib-treated CLL. Using immunoSEQ multiplex PCR, the repertoire was profiled, and TCRdb retains in-frame clones only, with some absent. The sample contains just over 65,000 clones, under 70% of which appear only once. The sample in question was PBMCs, obtained after 12 months of ibrutinib treatment. These receptors originate from a human donor with chronic lymphocytic leukemia.

In DNA form, the CDR3 reads TGTGCCAGCTCACCGATGACAGGGGAGAATTCACCCCTCCACTTT. Translated: CASSPMTGENSPLHF. The chain employs TRBV18 and TRBJ1-6; 8 nucleotides agree with TRBD1. CDR3 length: 15 residues. CDR1 and CDR2 from the germline V gene are KGHSH and LQKENI. V was pared by 3 bases and J by 7 bases, with 5 bases of the junction left unmatched. Based on the CDR3 plus reference TRBV18 and TRBJ1-6, the full variable domain is NAGVMQNPRHLVRRRGQEARLRCSPMKGHSHVYWYRQLPEEGLKFMVYLQKENIIDESGMPKERFSAEFPKEGPSILRIQQVVRGDSAAYFCASSPMTGENSPLHFGNGTRLTVT.

The rearrangement uses TRBV4-2 and TRBJ2-2; the D gene is possibly TRBD1 (6 bases). Germline V CDR1 and CDR2: LGHNA, YNFKEQ. The V gene lost 2 bases and the J gene lost 1 base, with 14 bases spanning the gap. The CDR3 is 17 residues long. For the CDR3, the DNA is TGTGCCAGCAGCCAACATACCGGGACACAGAACACCGGGGAGCTGTTTTTT. This codes for CASSQHTGTQNTGELFF.

The chain carries TRBV9 and TRBJ2-5, with D perhaps matching TRBD2 (6 bases). The CDR3 runs to 15 residues. With 2 bases removed from V and 3 bases from J, the gap between germline ends came to 14 bases. The germline gives CDR1 SGDLS, CDR2 YYNGEE. The CDR3, as DNA: TGTGCCAGCAGCGTGTCGAACGGGGGAAAAGAGACCCAGTACTTC. Its protein product is CASSVSNGGKETQYF.

The chain carries TRBV10-3 and TRBJ1-4; TRBD1 agrees at 8 bases. V was clipped by 2 bases and J by 7 bases; unmatched bases: 6. This CDR3 has 15 amino acids. Germline CDR1 is ENHRY and CDR2 is SYGVKD. In DNA form, the CDR3 reads TGTGCCATCAGTGAGGGCAGGGGGCAGAGTGAAAAACTGTTTTTT. Translation gives CAISEGRGQSEKLFF.

This clone was counted only a few times. V and J are TRBV9 and TRBJ2-1, with D hard to call. This CDR3 region has 12 residues. Per the germline V gene, CDR1 is SGDLS and CDR2 is YYNGEE. Trimming took off 2 bases at V and 6 bases at J, with 6 bases between the two ends. The DNA of the CDR3 is TGTGCCAGCAGCGTTAGCAGCAATGAGCAGTTCTTC. Amino acid sequence: CASSVSSNEQFF.

This clone has only a few counts. The chain carries TRBV6-5 and TRBJ1-2; D ambiguous. Trimming stripped 6 bases from V and 7 bases from J, with 21 bases between. Germline loops: CDR1 MNHEY, CDR2 SVGAGI. The CDR3 covers 15 residues. The CDR3 reads CASREDGRRSPGYTF. CDR3 nucleotides: TGTGCCAGCAGAGAGGACGGGCGGCGCTCGCCTGGCTACACCTTC.

The V call is TRBV6-5, the J call TRBJ2-3; no firm D call. Germline-derived CDR1 and CDR2 are MNHEY and SVGAGI. V lost 5 bases and J 8 bases, leaving 11 bases between the germline ends. The CDR3 runs 12 residues. CDR3 bases: TGTGCCAGCAGTCCGCCCTTGGGTACGCAGTATTTT. Translated: CASSPPLGTQYF.

The genes are TRBV13 and TRBJ1-4, with D hard to call. This CDR3 is 14 amino acids long. The V gene lost 5 bases and the J gene lost 8 bases, with 15 bases spanning the gap. Germline assignment: CDR1 PRHDT and CDR2 FYEKMQ (reference sequence). This chain's CDR3 is CASSQTARVEKLFF. The DNA of the CDR3 is TGTGCCAGCAGCCAGACCGCGCGGGTGGAAAAACTGTTTTTT.

The chain joins TRBV7-2 to TRBJ2-4; 8 bases are shared with TRBD1. This CDR3 has 17 residues. With V trimmed by 5 bases and J by 4 bases, 13 bases remained unmatched. CDR1 and CDR2 (germline): SGHTA, FQGNSA. The CDR3 reads CASSGGDRGPPKNIQYF. The CDR3 nucleotides are TGTGCCAGCAGCGGGGGTGACAGGGGTCCGCCGAAAAACATTCAGTACTTC.

The chain is built from TRBV7-2 and TRBJ2-3; 12 bases fit TRBD2. V gave up 5 bases and J gave up 5 bases; unmatched junction bases: 8. This CDR3 comprises 16 residues. Germline-derived CDR1 and CDR2 are SGHTA and FQGNSA. CDR3 amino acids: CASSTGLAGRGDTQYF. The CDR3 DNA reads as TGTGCCAGCAGCACCGGACTAGCGGGGCGGGGAGATACGCAGTATTTT.

J is TRBJ1-1 and V is TRBV4-3; D remains ambiguous. In germline, CDR1 is LGHNA, CDR2 YSLEER. Trimming pared 5 bases from V and 0 bases from J, leaving 7 bases between. CDR3 length equals 13 residues. This chain's CDR3 is CASSSQVNTEAFF. The CDR3 nucleotides read TGCGCCAGCAGCAGCCAGGTGAACACTGAAGCTTTCTTT.

This rearrangement joins TRBV2 to TRBJ1-3; the D is unclear. The germline V gene has CDR1 SNHLY and CDR2 FYNNEI. V was pared by 3 bases and J by 4 bases, with 13 bases between. The CDR3 contains 15 residues. CDR3 DNA: TGTGCCAGCAGTGATTCCGGAGTTAAAGGAAACACCATATATTTT. Its translation: CASSDSGVKGNTIYF. The full variable domain, completed using reference TRBV2 and TRBJ1-3, is EPEVTQTPSHQVTQMGQEVILRCVPISNHLYFYWYRQILGQKVEFLVSFYNNEISEKSEIFDDQFSVERPDGSNFTLKIRSTKLEDSAMYFCASSDSGVKGNTIYFGEGSWLTVV.

The chain recombines TRBV19 with TRBJ1-2; D might be TRBD1 (5 bases). Deletions cut 9 bases from V and 4 bases from J, with 21 bases between. From germline, CDR1 is LNHDA and CDR2 SQIVND (reference sequence). This CDR3 has 15 residues. In DNA form, the CDR3 reads TGTGCCAGCGCCATTTGGGGGGAAGAGCGCTATGGCTACACCTTC. Residues: CASAIWGEERYGYTF.

The sample holds a few counts of this clone. The rearrangement uses TRBV6-5 and TRBJ1-2, with D unclear. The ends were cut back, 0 bases at V and 6 bases at J, with 14 bases in the middle. This CDR3 has 15 amino acids. Germline assignment: CDR1 MNHEY and CDR2 SVGAGI. CDR3 in amino acids: CASSYSLPGVNGYTF. The CDR3 DNA reads TGTGCCAGCAGTTACTCTCTCCCGGGCGTAAATGGCTACACCTTC.

The chain uses TRBV19 and TRBJ2-7, with 8 bases fitting TRBD2. CDR1 is LNHDA, CDR2 SQIVND, per germline (reference sequence). The length of the CDR3 is 15 residues. Germline trimming cut 4 bases from V and 4 bases from J; bases unmatched to any gene: 9. This CDR3 is CASSTSGGARYEQYF. Here the CDR3 DNA reads TGTGCCAGTAGTACCTCGGGGGGGGCGAGATACGAGCAGTACTTC. Full variable domain (rest looked up from reference TRBV19 and TRBJ2-7): DGGITQSPKYLFRKEGQNVTLSCEQNLNHDAMYWYRQDPGQGLRLIYYSQIVNDFQKGDIAEGYSVSREKKESFPLTVTSAQKNPTAFYLCASSTSGGARYEQYFGPGTRLTVT.

This chain uses TRBV19 with TRBJ1-2; D uncertain. The length of the CDR3 is 13 residues. Germline-derived CDR1 and CDR2 are LNHDA and SQIVND (reference sequence). V was clipped by 3 bases and J by 5 bases, with 10 bases between them. The CDR3 spells CASSMGFGYGYTF. The CDR3 DNA reads as TGTGCCAGTAGTATGGGTTTTGGGTATGGCTACACCTTC.

The genes are TRBV30 and TRBJ2-7; the match to TRBD1 covers 11 bases. The CDR3 runs to 13 residues. Per the germline V gene, CDR1 is GTSNPN and CDR2 is SVGIG (reference sequence). The V gene end was trimmed by 4 bases and the J gene end by 7 bases; junction bases not matched to a gene: 6. CDR3 bases: TGTGCCTGGACCGGGACAGGGGGTTTGGAGCAGTACTTC. Translation: CAWTGTGGLEQYF.

The rearrangement joins TRBV10-3 to TRBJ2-3, with 7 bases that match TRBD2. The CDR3 contains 15 residues. The V segment lost 0 bases and the J segment 2 bases; nucleotides outside the gene matches: 2. CDR1 and CDR2 from the germline V gene are ENHRY and SYGVKD. In DNA, the CDR3 is TGTGCCATCAGTGAGTCGGGGAGGGCCACAGATACGCAGTATTTT. Residues: CAISESGRATDTQYF.

This clone was detected once. This chain connects TRBV10-3 to TRBJ2-5; D is undetermined. This CDR3 region has 13 residues. The ends were cut back, 0 bases at V and 5 bases at J, with 7 bases in the middle. CDR1 is ENHRY and CDR2 is SYGVKD in the germline V gene. The CDR3 DNA follows: TGTGCCATCAGTGAGTCCCCGAAGGAGACCCAGTACTTC. Protein sequence: CAISESPKETQYF.

A few counts support this clone. The chain's CDR3 is CASSIDRGQGRIGGYTF. DNA of the CDR3: TGTGCCAGTAGTATAGATCGGGGACAGGGGAGGATTGGTGGCTACACCTTC. V usage is TRBV19 and J usage is TRBJ1-2, with 10 nucleotides matching TRBD1. The CDR3 loop spans 17 amino acids. J gave up 7 bases and V 0 bases, and 11 bases lay outside the gene matches. Germline V gives CDR1 LNHDA, CDR2 SQIVND (reference sequence).

The V and J genes are TRBV30 and TRBJ2-5; D not resolved. Judging by the DNA end, TRBJ2-7 fits better; the J call may be wrong. The CDR3 runs 13 residues. The germline CDR1 and CDR2 sequences are GTSNPN and SVGIG (reference sequence). CDR3 DNA sequence: TGTGCCTGGACTAGGTCCTCCATCTACGAGCAGTACTTC. It translates to CAWTRSSIYEQYF.

The V gene is TRBV2, the J gene TRBJ1-2; unclear D gene. Looked up from germline, CDR1 is SNHLY and CDR2 is FYNNEI. Trimming stripped 7 bases from V and 5 bases from J, with 8 bases between. The CDR3 sequence is 11 residues long. CDR3 nucleotide sequence: TGTGCCAGCATCCGAGAATATGGCTACACCTTC. This gives the protein CASIREYGYTF. Full variable domain (remainder filled in from reference TRBV2 and TRBJ1-2): EPEVTQTPSHQVTQMGQEVILRCVPISNHLYFYWYRQILGQKVEFLVSFYNNEISEKSEIFDDQFSVERPDGSNFTLKIRSTKLEDSAMYFCASIREYGYTFGSGTRLTVV.

The V call is TRBV6-5, the J call TRBJ2-3; TRBD1 might be the D (6 bases). Germline CDR1 reads MNHEY; CDR2 reads SVGAGI. The V and J ends lost 6 bases and 4 bases respectively, with 17 bases between them. The CDR3 has 15 amino acids. CDR3 protein: CASSRYLQGADTQYF. The CDR3 DNA reads as TGTGCCAGCAGCCGCTATTTACAGGGAGCAGATACGCAGTATTTT.

This clone came up a few times. The V gene is TRBV19, the J gene TRBJ1-1, with a weak D call TRBD1 (6 bases). V lost 4 bases and J lost 4, with 16 bases in between. The CDR3 totals 15 residues. In germline, CDR1 is LNHDA, CDR2 SQIVND (reference sequence). The CDR3 region has the DNA TGTGCCAGTAGTACCACCGGGGGCTGGGTCACTGAAGCTTTCTTT. It translates to CASSTTGGWVTEAFF.